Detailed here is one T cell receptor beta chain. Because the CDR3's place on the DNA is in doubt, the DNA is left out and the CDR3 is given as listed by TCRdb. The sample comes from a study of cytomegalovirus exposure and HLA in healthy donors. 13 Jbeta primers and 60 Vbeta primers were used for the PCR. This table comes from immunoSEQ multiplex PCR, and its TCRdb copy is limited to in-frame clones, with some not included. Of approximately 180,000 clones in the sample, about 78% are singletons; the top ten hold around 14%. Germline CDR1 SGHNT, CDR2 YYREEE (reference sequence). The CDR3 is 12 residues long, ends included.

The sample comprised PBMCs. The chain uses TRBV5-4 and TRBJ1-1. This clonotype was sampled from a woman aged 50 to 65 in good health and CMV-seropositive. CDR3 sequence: CASSLVGGGTFF.